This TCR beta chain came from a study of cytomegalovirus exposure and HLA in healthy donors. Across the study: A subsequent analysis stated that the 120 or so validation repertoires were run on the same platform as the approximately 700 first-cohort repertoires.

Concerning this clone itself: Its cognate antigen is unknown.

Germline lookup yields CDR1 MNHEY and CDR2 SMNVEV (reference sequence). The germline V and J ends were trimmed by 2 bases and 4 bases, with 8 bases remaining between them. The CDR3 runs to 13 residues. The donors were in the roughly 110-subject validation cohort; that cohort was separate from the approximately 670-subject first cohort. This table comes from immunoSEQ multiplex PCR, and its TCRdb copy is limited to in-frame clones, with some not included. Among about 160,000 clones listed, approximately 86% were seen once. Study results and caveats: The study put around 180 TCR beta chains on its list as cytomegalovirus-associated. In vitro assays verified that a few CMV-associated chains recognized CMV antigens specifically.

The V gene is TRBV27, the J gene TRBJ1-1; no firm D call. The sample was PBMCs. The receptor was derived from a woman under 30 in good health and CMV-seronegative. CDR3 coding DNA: TGTGCCAGCAGTTTAGGGCTCTCCACTGAAGCTTTCTTT. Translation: CASSLGLSTEAFF.